The following is a TCR beta chain sequence with its context. Enrolment of Seattle patients took place during active infection, and they were followed longitudinally. The repertoire was sequenced with immunoSEQ multiplex PCR; TCRdb's copy has only in-frame clones and lacks some. The table shows 300,000 to 400,000 clones, with approximately 86% occurring only once. The data are from a study of blood T cell repertoires in COVID-19. This CDR3 has 15 residues. V lost 5 bases and J 8 bases, leaving 21 bases between the germline ends. Germline V gene lookup returns CDR1 SGHAT and CDR2 FQNNGV. This chain uses TRBV11-2 with TRBJ1-2; weak D call: TRBD1 (5 bases). The sequence came from a woman between 55 and 75 years old with COVID-19, enrolled during active disease. Sequencing used peripheral blood. The CDR3, as DNA: TGTGCCAGCAGCCCACAAACGGGGAGGGGCGGGGGCTACACCTTC. Encoded protein: CASSPQTGRGGGYTF.